What follows is one T cell receptor (beta chain) and its context. The antigen is unknown. These data originate in a study of T cells in localized non-small cell lung cancer. Study-level findings and limits: Higher T cell density in the blood was associated with longer overall survival, whereas higher adjacent-lung clonality associated with shorter survival. Tumor trailed uninvolved adjacent lung in T cell clonality, which peaked there. Sequence data derive from only one tumor region, so heterogeneity remains possible. Detection in adjacent lung was observed for a median around 50 of the top 100 tumor clones.

Sequencing used immunoSEQ multiplex PCR; TCRdb keeps in-frame clones, though not all of them. The sample records roughly 71,000 clones, 86% being singletons. Looked up from germline, CDR1 is SGHTA and CDR2 is FQGNSA. The V end lost 2 bases, the J end lost 0 bases, and 9 bases lay between the germline ends. This CDR3 has 15 amino acids. The chain recombines TRBV7-2 with TRBJ2-3; D gene unclear. The sequencing used peripheral blood, collected before any cancer treatment. This TCR was sampled from a male donor at least 60 years old with stage III squamous cell lung carcinoma. The CDR3 nucleotides are TGTGCCAGCAGCTTACTAGGGCTTAGCACAGATACGCAGTATTTT. It yields the protein CASSLLGLSTDTQYF.